The entry that follows covers one T cell receptor (beta chain) sequence. Its antigen is not identified. These data belong to a study of identifying expanded T cells in peripheral blood. Study-wide findings and caveats: Approximately two-week clone count variance significantly increased as total template count grew. About 1.2 clones differed between technical replicates, versus about 16 and 19 over time.

Clones were sequenced by immunoSEQ multiplex PCR, and TCRdb holds only the in-frame ones, with some missing. The table lists about 110,000 clones, more than 85% of them singletons. No infections or other immune events were documented during collection. The germline V gene encodes CDR1 SGHTA and CDR2 FQGNSA. Losses at the gene ends were 4 bases for V and 4 bases for J; bases not matched to a gene: 6. CDR3 length equals 14 residues. Sample: blood. J is TRBJ1-2 and V is TRBV7-2; 7 bases fit TRBD1. The source is a person aged 18-70 years in good health. The CDR3 spells CASSYGQESYGYTF. Here the CDR3 DNA reads TGTGCCAGCAGCTATGGACAGGAAAGCTATGGCTACACCTTC.